Following are 31 T cell receptor beta chains from one sample sequenced in a study of beta chain features in type 1 diabetes. The entirety of the isolated RNA underwent reverse transcription, so expressed TCRB transcripts were sequenced. Clones were sequenced by immunoSEQ multiplex PCR, and TCRdb holds only the in-frame ones, with some missing. Of hundreds of thousands of clones in the sample, roughly 15% were seen once. Sequenced input: naive CD4+ T cells from blood. These receptors all come from a woman aged 18-29 years in good health.

The CDR3 is CASSRAGTIPINTGELFF. DNA for the CDR3: TGTGCCAGCAGCCGAGCCGGGACAATACCAATCAACACCGGGGAGCTGTTTTTT. The V call is TRBV14, the J call TRBJ2-2, with D possibly TRBD1 on 6 matching bases. The CDR3 length is 18 residues. The V gene's germline CDR1 is SGHDN and CDR2 FVKESK. With 4 bases removed from V and 2 bases from J, the gap between germline ends came to 20 bases.

The table lists this clone with a few counts. The same CDR3 can be traced to other DNA sequences in this sample. The J gene is TRBJ1-5, the V gene TRBV2; D unresolved. CDR3 size: 14 residues. The V gene lost 3 bases and the J gene lost 5 bases, with 11 bases spanning the gap. From germline, CDR1 is SNHLY and CDR2 FYNNEI. CDR3 nucleotides: TGTGCCAGCAGTGACAGGACCGGCGATCAGCCCCAGCATTTT. Translated: CASSDRTGDQPQHF.

The rearrangement joins TRBV5-5 to TRBJ1-5; 8 positions agree with TRBD1. This CDR3 has 13 amino acids. V was clipped by 4 bases and J by 8 bases; unmatched bases: 5. Germline V gene sequence: CDR1 SGHKS, CDR2 YYEKEE (reference sequence). This CDR3 reads CASSRQGFEPQHF. CDR3 coding DNA: TGTGCCAGCAGCCGACAGGGGTTTGAGCCCCAGCATTTT.

This sequence joins TRBV18 and TRBJ1-4, with TRBD1 as a possible D gene (5 bases). The CDR3 contains 15 residues. Per the germline V gene, CDR1 is KGHSH and CDR2 is LQKENI. Trimming took off 1 base at V and 8 bases at J, with 14 bases between the two ends. In DNA form, the CDR3 reads TGTGCCAGCTCACCACGGGACCCTGTCGGGGAAAAACTGTTTTTT. Its protein product is CASSPRDPVGEKLFF.

V and J are TRBV6-6 and TRBJ1-5; a possible D gene is TRBD1 (5 bases). The CDR3 totals 14 residues. Trimming stripped 2 bases from V and 9 bases from J, with 14 bases between. Germline CDR1 is MNHNY and CDR2 is SVGAGI (reference sequence). This CDR3 is CASSYVVREWPQHF. CDR3 nucleotide sequence: TGTGCCAGCAGTTACGTTGTCAGGGAATGGCCCCAGCATTTT.

Notes on this clone: The identical CDR3 is also encoded by other nucleotide sequences in the sample. This sequence joins TRBV15 and TRBJ1-5; D is uncertain. V shed 1 base and J shed 1 base, with 5 bases lying between them. Germline CDR1 and CDR2: LNHNV and YYDKDF (reference sequence). The CDR3 is 14 amino acids. The CDR3 DNA is TGTGCCACCAGCAGAGGCTTCAGCAATCAGCCCCAGCATTTT. Encoded protein: CATSRGFSNQPQHF.

The chain links TRBV5-6 to TRBJ2-5, with 7 bases matching TRBD1. This CDR3 has 17 amino acids. Germline trimming cut 4 bases from V and 1 base from J; bases unmatched to any gene: 13. Per germline, CDR1 SGHDT and CDR2 YYEEEE. This chain's CDR3 is CASSEIRDRKTQETQYF. For the CDR3, the DNA is TGTGCCAGCAGCGAGATCCGGGACAGAAAAACCCAAGAGACCCAGTACTTC.

This clone was seen only a few times. The chain joins TRBV11-2 to TRBJ2-1; 11 bases are a match to TRBD2. Germline CDR1 SGHAT, CDR2 FQNNGV. J lost 4 bases, V lost 1 base, and 9 bases had no gene match. This CDR3 spans 18 amino acids. The CDR3 coding sequence is TGTGCCAGCAGCTTAGGTCCGGGACTAGCGGCACCTTACAATGAGCAGTTCTTC. Amino acids: CASSLGPGLAAPYNEQFF.

The table lists this clone with a few counts. The gene calls are TRBV19 and TRBJ2-2; 11 bases fit TRBD2. The CDR3 spans 18 residues. From germline, CDR1 is LNHDA and CDR2 SQIVND (reference sequence). J was trimmed by 2 bases and V by 3 bases; bases with no gene match: 8. The CDR3 loop is CASSMVSRLAGNTGELFF. In DNA, the CDR3 is TGTGCCAGTAGTATGGTATCTCGACTAGCGGGAAACACCGGGGAGCTGTTTTTT.

This clone was observed a few times. The CDR3 reads CASRNGGTDTQYF. In nucleotides, the CDR3 is TGCGCCAGCAGAAATGGCGGCACAGATACGCAGTATTTT. The rearrangement uses TRBV5-1 and TRBJ2-3, with no clear D. Trimming took 5 bases from V and 1 from J, leaving 8 bases between them. The CDR3 runs 13 residues. Germline loops: CDR1 SGHRS, CDR2 YFSETQ.

This clone was seen only a few times. The chain combines TRBV7-8 with TRBJ1-1; the D gene is possibly TRBD1 (5 bases). V was trimmed by 6 bases and J by 4 bases, leaving 27 bases between them. Germline values: CDR1 SGHVS, CDR2 FQNEAQ. The CDR3 consists of 18 residues. The DNA for the CDR3 is TGTGCCAGCAGTTTTTTTTACAGGTCGTCAGGTATGGGCACTGAAGCTTTCTTT. Encoded protein: CASSFFYRSSGMGTEAFF.

In DNA, the CDR3 is TGTGCCAGCAGCGCCGGGACAGGGAACACTGAAGCTTTCTTT. Its translation is CASSAGTGNTEAFF. This chain joins TRBV6-1 and TRBJ1-1, with 8 bases identical to TRBD1. The CDR3 length is 14 residues. Germline CDR1 is MNHNS and CDR2 is SASEGT. The V gene end was trimmed by 6 bases and the J gene end by 1 base; junction bases not matched to a gene: 4.

The J gene is TRBJ2-1, the V gene TRBV7-9, with D perhaps TRBD2 (5 bases). Germline loops: CDR1 SEHNR, CDR2 FQNEAQ (reference sequence). The CDR3 consists of 13 residues. V was cut by 0 bases and J by 6 bases, with 6 bases left in between. DNA for the CDR3: TGTGCCAGCAGCTTAGCCACTAGCAATGAGCAGTTCTTC. Translating gives CASSLATSNEQFF.

V is TRBV5-4 and J is TRBJ1-2; tentatively, D is TRBD1 (6 bases). Germline V gene lookup returns CDR1 SGHNT and CDR2 YYREEE (reference sequence). The CDR3 extends over 14 amino acids. V was shortened by 4 bases and J by 4 bases, with 14 bases between the two germline ends. The CDR3 here is CASSAGQNSYGYTF. The CDR3 nucleotides are TGTGCCAGCAGCGCCGGACAGAACTCCTATGGCTACACCTTC.

This clone was observed a single time. The DNA for the CDR3 is TGTGCCAGCTCACCAATAGCGGGAAGGAACTCCTACGAGCAGTACTTC. Translating gives CASSPIAGRNSYEQYF. This chain connects TRBV18 to TRBJ2-7, with 8 bases fitting TRBD2. V lost 2 bases and J lost 0; bases outside the gene matches: 6. Germline CDR1 is KGHSH and CDR2 is LQKENI. The length of the CDR3 is 16 residues.

The chain carries TRBV10-1 and TRBJ2-3, with D unresolved. Between the trimmed V and J ends, which lost 8 bases and 6 bases, there was a span of 3 bases. CDR1 WNHNN and CDR2 SYGVQD come from the germline V gene (reference sequence). The CDR3 has 9 residues. CDR3 region: CASPDTQYF. The CDR3 nucleotides are TGCGCCAGCCCCGATACGCAGTATTTT.

This clone was seen more than once but under ten times. The chain couples TRBV7-8 to TRBJ1-1, with D perhaps matching TRBD1 (6 bases). With 5 bases removed from V and 1 base from J, the gap between germline ends came to 11 bases. This CDR3 is built from 14 residues. The germline V gene has CDR1 SGHVS and CDR2 FQNEAQ. CDR3 coding DNA: TGTGCCAGCAGCCCCCGGACAGAGAACACTGAAGCTTTCTTT. Protein product: CASSPRTENTEAFF.

The chain recombines TRBV18 with TRBJ2-1, with no clear D. V was shortened by 1 base and J by 6 bases, with 10 bases between the two germline ends. This CDR3 comprises 14 residues. Germline CDR1 reads KGHSH; CDR2 reads LQKENI. The CDR3 coding sequence is TGTGCCAGCTCACCACGAGAAGGTGGCAATGAGCAGTTCTTC. Protein product: CASSPREGGNEQFF.

This clone was seen more than once but under ten times. The rearrangement links TRBV7-9 to TRBJ2-7, with D possibly being TRBD1 (5 bases). In germline, CDR1 is SEHNR, CDR2 FQNEAQ (reference sequence). V was clipped by 1 base and J by 3 bases, with 10 bases between them. The CDR3 totals 14 residues. CDR3 region: CASSLVGRDYEQYF. CDR3 nucleotide sequence: TGTGCCAGCAGCTTAGTGGGCAGGGACTACGAGCAGTACTTC. The variable domain in full, completed from reference TRBV7-9 and TRBJ2-7, reads DTGVSQNPRHKITKRGQNVTFRCDPISEHNRLYWYRQTLGQGPEFLTYFQNEAQLEKSRLLSDRFSAERPKGSFSTLEIQRTEQGDSAMYLCASSLVGRDYEQYFGPGTRLTVT.

This clone was picked up a small number of times. J is TRBJ2-7 and V is TRBV20-1; D unclear. Germline CDR1 is DFQATT and CDR2 is SNEGSKA (reference sequence). With 6 bases removed from V and 4 bases from J, the gap between germline ends came to 7 bases. This CDR3 has 10 residues. Here the CDR3 DNA reads TGCAGTGCGGATAAGTACGAGCAGTACTTC. Its protein is CSADKYEQYF.

This clone was seen a few times. The chain recombines TRBV5-1 with TRBJ1-2; TRBD1 matches 7 bases. Germline CDR1 reads SGHRS; CDR2 reads YFSETQ. The CDR3 spans 14 residues. The junction had 5 bases not matched to a gene; V was cut back by 2 bases and J by 4 bases. The chain's CDR3 is CASSFRQGGYGYTF. The CDR3 nucleotides read TGCGCCAGCAGCTTTCGACAGGGCGGCTATGGCTACACCTTC.

With respect to this clone: This could be a read error, since a much larger clone is one nucleotide away. This chain links TRBV19 with TRBJ2-6; D perhaps matches TRBD2 (5 bases). Germline CDR1 reads LNHDA; CDR2 reads SQIVND (reference sequence). The CDR3 consists of 14 residues. The CDR3 DNA sequence: TGTGCCAGTAGCATAAGGACTGGGGTCAACGTCCTGACTTTC. It encodes CASSIRTGVNVLTF.

This clone has only a few counts. This rearrangement joins TRBV28 to TRBJ2-7; no definite D call. V was clipped by 6 bases and J by 2 bases, with 14 bases between them. The CDR3 is 14 amino acids. In germline, CDR1 is MDHEN, CDR2 SYDVKM. CDR3 amino acids: CASSSDLRTYEQYF. The DNA for the CDR3 is TGTGCCAGCAGCTCCGACCTCAGAACCTACGAGCAGTACTTC. The full variable domain, with the rest looked up from reference TRBV28 and TRBJ2-7, is DVKVTQSSRYLVKRTGEKVFLECVQDMDHENMFWYRQDPGLGLRLIYFSYDVKMKEKGDIPEGYSVSREKKERFSLILESASTNQTSMYLCASSSDLRTYEQYFGPGTRLTVT.

In its sample, this clone was seen a few times. The CDR3 loop is CASSYSGRLAKNIQYF. The CDR3 DNA sequence: TGTGCCAGCAGTTACTCGGGGCGACTAGCCAAAAACATTCAGTACTTC. The chain links TRBV6-5 to TRBJ2-4; TRBD1 might be the D (5 bases). The V and J ends lost 0 bases and 0 bases respectively, with 9 bases between them. The germline CDR1 and CDR2 sequences are MNHEY and SVGAGI. The CDR3 runs 16 residues.

Only a few counts were recorded for this clone. The chain has TRBV27 and TRBJ1-1; D is ambiguous. Germline V CDR1 and CDR2: MNHEY, SMNVEV (reference sequence). V was shortened by 0 bases and J by 3 bases, with 20 bases between the two germline ends. This CDR3 spans 18 amino acids. CDR3 residues: CASSLSTSGIGGYTEAFF. CDR3 DNA: TGTGCCAGCAGTTTATCAACTTCGGGGATTGGAGGGTACACTGAAGCTTTCTTT.

The chain is built from TRBV28 and TRBJ1-5; TRBD1 is a possible D gene (6 bases). The length of the CDR3 is 13 residues. V gave up 6 bases and J gave up 7 bases, with 13 bases separating them. CDR1 is MDHEN and CDR2 is SYDVKM in the germline V gene. The CDR3 sequence is CASRLGQEQPQHF. The CDR3 bases are TGTGCCAGCAGATTGGGACAAGAACAGCCCCAGCATTTT.

The V and J genes are TRBV6-5 and TRBJ2-3; tentative D call: TRBD1 (5 bases). In germline, CDR1 is MNHEY, CDR2 SVGAGI. V was cut by 3 bases and J by 1 base, with 11 bases left in between. The CDR3 is made up of 15 amino acids. For the CDR3, the DNA is TGTGCCAGCAGTTATTCCCTAGGGGGCACAGATACGCAGTATTTT. It codes for CASSYSLGGTDTQYF.

A word on this clone: Other DNA variants within this sample encode the same CDR3. The V call is TRBV6-5, the J call TRBJ2-7; a possible D gene is TRBD1 (6 bases). Trimming removed 6 bases from V and 2 bases from J, with 8 bases in between. Germline CDR1 and CDR2: MNHEY and SVGAGI. CDR3 length equals 12 residues. CDR3 coding DNA: TGTGCCAGCAGCAGGGGACCCTACGAGCAGTACTTC. This translates into CASSRGPYEQYF.

This clone was seen more than once but under ten times. Other DNA sequences from this sample encode an identical CDR3 as well. In DNA, the CDR3 is TGTGCCAGCTCACCCGGGACAGGGGGGTCCTACAATGAGCAGTTCTTC. This encodes CASSPGTGGSYNEQFF. The chain uses TRBV18 and TRBJ2-1; TRBD1 matches 11 bases. From germline, CDR1 is KGHSH and CDR2 LQKENI. CDR3 length equals 16 residues. J was trimmed by 1 base and V by 3 bases; bases with no gene match: 2.

The chain is built from TRBV5-1 and TRBJ2-3, with 7 bases that match TRBD1. This CDR3 region has 12 residues. CDR1 is SGHRS and CDR2 is YFSETQ in the germline V gene. J lost 5 bases, V lost 7 bases, and 4 bases had no gene match. The CDR3 region has the DNA TGCGCCAGCGAGGGGGCAGAAGATACGCAGTATTTT. Translating gives CASEGAEDTQYF.

This clone came up a few times. V is TRBV29-1 and J is TRBJ2-5, with D possibly called TRBD1 or TRBD2 (6 bases each). V gave up 7 bases and J gave up 5 bases, with 17 bases separating them. The CDR3 is made up of 13 amino acids. CDR1 and CDR2 from the germline V gene are SQVTM and ANQGSEA. The CDR3 DNA reads as TGCAGCGGAACCGGGCAGGGGAGGGAGACCCAGTACTTC. Translation gives CSGTGQGRETQYF.